Presented here are 14 T cell receptor beta chains from one specimen sequenced in a study of CD4+ T cells in melanoma (dated by TCRdb to 2022 to 2024). To prepare the library, the immunoSEQ multiplex PCR assay was applied. The clones in this table, taken by TCRdb from immuneACCESS, are in-frame only. Not every clone is retained; where verified, under half of the shortfall comes from an unresolved V gene, and the cause of the rest is unknown. The sample table contains about 15,000 clones; only one count was recorded for under 80% of them. Around 15% of the sample comes from the top ten. The sequenced material came from cells from a culture (not recorded whether cultured in vitro). The receptors were sampled from a human donor with melanoma.

The genes are TRBV6-6 and TRBJ1-2; 7 positions match TRBD1. Trimming cost V 6 bases and J 3 bases; bases outside gene matches: 10. The CDR3 loop spans 15 amino acids. Per the germline V gene, CDR1 is MNHNY and CDR2 is SVGAGI (reference sequence). The CDR3 bases are TGTGCCAGCAGCAGCCCGGGACAGACCTACTATGGCTACACCTTC. This encodes CASSSPGQTYYGYTF.

The rearrangement links TRBV6-5 to TRBJ1-2, with D maybe TRBD1 (5 bases). The CDR3 loop spans 14 amino acids. Between the trimmed V and J ends, which lost 5 bases and 8 bases, there was a span of 18 bases. Germline assignment: CDR1 MNHEY and CDR2 SVGAGI. The CDR3 region has the DNA TGTGCCAGCAGTGAAAGGGGCAGTAAAAGGGGCTACACCTTC. This translates into CASSERGSKRGYTF.

In this sample, this clone turned up a few times. This sequence joins TRBV21-1 and TRBJ2-3; the D call TRBD1 from the table was never checked on the DNA. TRBV21-1 has pseudogene status. The length of the CDR3 is 14 residues. The CDR3 loop is CASSQGPHMDTQYF. The DNA for the CDR3 is TGTGCCAGCAGCCAGGGGCCGCACATGGATACGCAGTATTTT.

This chain links TRBV6-5 with TRBJ2-7, with 7 bases matching TRBD1. V was clipped by 6 bases and J by 0 bases; unmatched bases: 5. Germline V lookup: CDR1 MNHEY, CDR2 SVGAGI. The CDR3 length is 14 residues. The CDR3 DNA sequence: TGTGCCAGCAGGATGACAGGGTCCTCCTACGAGCAGTACTTC. It encodes CASRMTGSSYEQYF.

This clone was detected once. The chain is built from TRBV5-6 and TRBJ2-7; D might be TRBD1 (6 bases). V dropped 4 bases and J dropped 7 bases, with 21 bases sitting between them. The CDR3 consists of 15 residues. CDR1 is SGHDT, CDR2 YYEEEE, per germline. CDR3 DNA sequence: TGTGCCAGCAGCGTTACAGGGTATTACTACGGGGAGCAGTACTTC. Protein: CASSVTGYYYGEQYF.

CDR3 in amino acids: CASSSSFRPGGGETQYF. The CDR3 DNA sequence: TGTGCCAGCAGCTCGTCCTTCCGCCCTGGGGGGGGAGAGACCCAGTACTTC. The rearrangement links TRBV7-8 to TRBJ2-5, with TRBD2 matching 7 bases. CDR3 size: 17 residues. Unmatched junction bases numbered 15, after V lost 4 bases and J lost 4 bases. Looked up from germline, CDR1 is SGHVS and CDR2 is FQNEAQ.

The V and J genes are TRBV6-6 and TRBJ2-1; 8 positions match TRBD2. The junction had 8 bases not matched to a gene; V was cut back by 6 bases and J by 7 bases. This CDR3 is 14 amino acids long. The germline V gene has CDR1 MNHNY and CDR2 SVGAGI (reference sequence). CDR3 bases: TGTGCCAGCAGGGGACTAGGTAGCTCGAATGAGCAGTTCTTC. Protein sequence: CASRGLGSSNEQFF.

This sequence joins TRBV2 and TRBJ2-1, with 7 bases matching TRBD1. V shed 7 bases, J shed 14 bases, and the junction held 8 bases outside the gene matches. This CDR3 contains 11 residues. From germline, CDR1 is SNHLY and CDR2 FYNNEI. The CDR3, as DNA: TGTGCCAGCACCCAGGGGGTCAGTAAGTTCTTC. Amino acids: CASTQGVSKFF.

This chain joins TRBV5-1 and TRBJ2-3, with D uncertain. This CDR3 comprises 13 residues. V lost 4 bases, J lost 4 bases, and 10 bases lay in between. From germline, CDR1 is SGHRS and CDR2 YFSETQ. As DNA, the CDR3 is TGCGCCAGCAGCCACCCGAGGTCAGATACGCAGTATTTT. Protein product: CASSHPRSDTQYF.

The gene calls are TRBV4-3 and TRBJ1-6, with a tentative D call TRBD1 (5 bases). V was shortened by 4 bases and J by 7 bases, with 5 bases between the two germline ends. Per germline, CDR1 LGHNA and CDR2 YSLEER. The CDR3 is 12 residues long. The DNA of the CDR3 is TGCGCCAGCAGCCGGGGGAATTCACCCCTCCACTTT. Translation: CASSRGNSPLHF.

This rearrangement joins TRBV30 to TRBJ1-2; 7 nucleotides match TRBD1. The CDR3 is 15 amino acids. The germline V gene has CDR1 GTSNPN and CDR2 SVGIG (reference sequence). V lost 1 base, J lost 7 bases, and 12 bases stayed unmatched. The CDR3 loop reads CAWSGRQQGWGGYTF. The CDR3 DNA reads TGTGCCTGGAGTGGTCGACAACAGGGGTGGGGTGGCTACACCTTC.

The rearrangement links TRBV4-3 to TRBJ2-7; 9 bases fit TRBD1. The CDR3 is 15 residues long. Germline V gene lookup returns CDR1 LGHNA and CDR2 YSLEER. With 2 bases clipped from V and 5 bases from J, the junction kept 7 bases outside the gene matches. The CDR3 reads CASSQHGTGSDEQYF. The DNA for the CDR3 is TGCGCCAGCAGCCAACACGGGACAGGGAGCGACGAGCAGTACTTC.

This clone was counted a few times. The chain combines TRBV6-1 with TRBJ1-2, with D possibly being TRBD1 (5 bases). Germline V CDR1 and CDR2: MNHNS, SASEGT. The V and J ends lost 7 bases and 5 bases respectively, with 11 bases between them. This CDR3 has 12 amino acids. The CDR3 sequence: CASKGDYYGYTF. The CDR3 nucleotides are TGTGCCAGCAAAGGGGACTATTATGGCTACACCTTC.

This clone was picked up a small number of times. The chain has TRBV2 and TRBJ1-5; D is unresolved. CDR1 SNHLY and CDR2 FYNNEI come from the germline V gene. This CDR3 has 12 amino acids. Trimming pared 6 bases from V and 5 bases from J, leaving 8 bases between. CDR3 sequence (DNA): TGTGCCAGCAGCTTTTCGCATCAGCCCCAGCATTTT. It translates to CASSFSHQPQHF.